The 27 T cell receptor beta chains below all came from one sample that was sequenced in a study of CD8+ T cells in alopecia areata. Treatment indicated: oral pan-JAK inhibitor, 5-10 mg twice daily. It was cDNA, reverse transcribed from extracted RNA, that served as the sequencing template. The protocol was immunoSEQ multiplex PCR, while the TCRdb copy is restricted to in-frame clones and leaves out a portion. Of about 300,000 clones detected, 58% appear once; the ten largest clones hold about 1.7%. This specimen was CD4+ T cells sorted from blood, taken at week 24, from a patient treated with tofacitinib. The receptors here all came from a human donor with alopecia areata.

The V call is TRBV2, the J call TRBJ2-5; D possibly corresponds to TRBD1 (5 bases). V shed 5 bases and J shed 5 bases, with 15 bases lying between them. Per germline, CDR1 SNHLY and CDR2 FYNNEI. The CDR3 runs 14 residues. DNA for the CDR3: TGTGCCAGCAGTAGCAGACAGATGTTGGAGACCCAGTACTTC. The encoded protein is CASSSRQMLETQYF. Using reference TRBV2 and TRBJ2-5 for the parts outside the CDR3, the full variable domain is EPEVTQTPSHQVTQMGQEVILRCVPISNHLYFYWYRQILGQKVEFLVSFYNNEISEKSEIFDDQFSVERPDGSNFTLKIRSTKLEDSAMYFCASSSRQMLETQYFGPGTRLLVL.

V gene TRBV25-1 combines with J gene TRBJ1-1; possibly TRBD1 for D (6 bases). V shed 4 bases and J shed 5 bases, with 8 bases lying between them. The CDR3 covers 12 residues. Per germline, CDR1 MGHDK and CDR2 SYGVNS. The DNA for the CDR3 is TGTGCCAGCAGTGCAGGGGTGACTGAAGCTTTCTTT. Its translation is CASSAGVTEAFF.

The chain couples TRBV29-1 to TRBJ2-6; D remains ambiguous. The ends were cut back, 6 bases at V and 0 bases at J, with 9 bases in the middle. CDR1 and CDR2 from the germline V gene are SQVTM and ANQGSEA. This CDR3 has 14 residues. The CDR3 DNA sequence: TGCAGCGTGGGGTCCGACTCTGGGGCCAACGTCCTGACTTTC. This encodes CSVGSDSGANVLTF.

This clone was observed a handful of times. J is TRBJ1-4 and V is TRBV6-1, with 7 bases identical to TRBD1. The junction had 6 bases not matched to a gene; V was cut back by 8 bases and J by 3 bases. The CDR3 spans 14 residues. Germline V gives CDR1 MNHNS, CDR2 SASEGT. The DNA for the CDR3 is TGTGCCAGCGTACAGGGGACGGCTAATGAAAAACTGTTTTTT. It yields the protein CASVQGTANEKLFF.

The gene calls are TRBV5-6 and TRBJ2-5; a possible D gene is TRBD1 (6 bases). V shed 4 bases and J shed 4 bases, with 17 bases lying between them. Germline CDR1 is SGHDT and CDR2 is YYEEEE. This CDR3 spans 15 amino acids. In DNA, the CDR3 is TGTGCCAGCAGCGTCACAGGGAGTAGGGGAGAGACCCAGTACTTC. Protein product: CASSVTGSRGETQYF.

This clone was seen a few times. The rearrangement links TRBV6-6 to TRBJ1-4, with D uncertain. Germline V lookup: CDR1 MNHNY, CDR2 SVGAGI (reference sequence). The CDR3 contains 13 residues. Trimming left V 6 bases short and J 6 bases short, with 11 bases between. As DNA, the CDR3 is TGTGCCAGCAGCATCCATGGCGATGAAAAACTGTTTTTT. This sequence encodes CASSIHGDEKLFF.

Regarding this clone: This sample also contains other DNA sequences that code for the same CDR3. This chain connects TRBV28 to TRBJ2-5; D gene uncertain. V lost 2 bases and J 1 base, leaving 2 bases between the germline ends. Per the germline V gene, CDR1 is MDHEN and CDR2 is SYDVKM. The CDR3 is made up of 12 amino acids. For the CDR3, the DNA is TGTGCCAGCAGTTTACCCCAAGAGACCCAGTACTTC. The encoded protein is CASSLPQETQYF.

The CDR3 here is CASSDNPGMGNYGYTF. CDR3 in DNA: TGTGCCAGCAGTGATAACCCTGGTATGGGGAACTATGGCTACACCTTC. This chain uses TRBV25-1 with TRBJ1-2; D is unclear. Germline V gene lookup returns CDR1 MGHDK and CDR2 SYGVNS. V lost 3 bases and J lost 2, with 16 bases in between. The CDR3 is made up of 16 amino acids.

The CDR3, as DNA: TGTGCCAGCAGAGTTCAGCCAGGCCAAGAGACCCAGTACTTC. Its protein product is CASRVQPGQETQYF. This chain joins TRBV6-1 and TRBJ2-5; no clear D gene. V was shortened by 6 bases and J by 1 base, with 12 bases between the two germline ends. The germline V gene has CDR1 MNHNS and CDR2 SASEGT. The CDR3 is made up of 14 amino acids.

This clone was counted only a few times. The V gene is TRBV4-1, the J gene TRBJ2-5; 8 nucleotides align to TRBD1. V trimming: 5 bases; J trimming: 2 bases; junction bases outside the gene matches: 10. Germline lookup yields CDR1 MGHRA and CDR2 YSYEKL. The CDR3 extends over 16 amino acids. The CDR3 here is CASSKQGVGLQETQYF. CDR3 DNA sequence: TGCGCCAGCAGCAAACAGGGGGTTGGATTACAAGAGACCCAGTACTTC.

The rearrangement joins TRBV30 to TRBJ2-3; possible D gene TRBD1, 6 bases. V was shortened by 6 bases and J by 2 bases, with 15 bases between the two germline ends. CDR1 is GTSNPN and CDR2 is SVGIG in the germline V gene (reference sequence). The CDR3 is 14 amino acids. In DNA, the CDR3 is TGTGCCTGTATACGCGGACAGAACACAGATACGCAGTATTTT. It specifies CACIRGQNTDTQYF.

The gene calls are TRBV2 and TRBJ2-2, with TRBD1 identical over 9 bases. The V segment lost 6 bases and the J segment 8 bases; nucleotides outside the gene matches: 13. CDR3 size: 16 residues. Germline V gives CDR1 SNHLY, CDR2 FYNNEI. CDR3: CASSVGTGHASGELFF. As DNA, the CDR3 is TGTGCCAGCAGCGTCGGGACAGGGCACGCATCAGGGGAGCTGTTTTTT. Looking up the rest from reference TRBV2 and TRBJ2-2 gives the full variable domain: EPEVTQTPSHQVTQMGQEVILRCVPISNHLYFYWYRQILGQKVEFLVSFYNNEISEKSEIFDDQFSVERPDGSNFTLKIRSTKLEDSAMYFCASSVGTGHASGELFFGEGSRLTVL.

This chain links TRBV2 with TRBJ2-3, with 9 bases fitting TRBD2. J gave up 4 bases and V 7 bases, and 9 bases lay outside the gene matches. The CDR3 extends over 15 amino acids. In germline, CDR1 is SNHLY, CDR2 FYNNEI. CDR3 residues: CASNRAGGAADTQYF. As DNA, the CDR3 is TGTGCCAGCAACCGAGCGGGGGGCGCGGCAGATACGCAGTATTTT.

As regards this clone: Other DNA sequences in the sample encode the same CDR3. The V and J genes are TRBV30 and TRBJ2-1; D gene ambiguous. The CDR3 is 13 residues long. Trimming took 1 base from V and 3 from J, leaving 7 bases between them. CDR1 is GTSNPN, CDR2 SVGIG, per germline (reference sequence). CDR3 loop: CAWSARSYNEQFF. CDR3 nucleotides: TGTGCCTGGAGTGCACGGAGCTACAATGAGCAGTTCTTC.

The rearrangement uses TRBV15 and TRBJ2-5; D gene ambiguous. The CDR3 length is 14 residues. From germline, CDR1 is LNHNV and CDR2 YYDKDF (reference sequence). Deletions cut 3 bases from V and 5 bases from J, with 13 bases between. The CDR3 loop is CATSSRDKEETQYF. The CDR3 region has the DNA TGTGCCACCAGCAGTCGCGACAAGGAGGAGACCCAGTACTTC.

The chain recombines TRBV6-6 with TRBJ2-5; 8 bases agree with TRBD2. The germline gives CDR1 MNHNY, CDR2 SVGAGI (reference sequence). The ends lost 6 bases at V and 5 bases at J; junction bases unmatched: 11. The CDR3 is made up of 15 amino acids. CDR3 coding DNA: TGTGCCAGCAGCCACGCCCGGGGGGGGCCTGAGACCCAGTACTTC. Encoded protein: CASSHARGGPETQYF.

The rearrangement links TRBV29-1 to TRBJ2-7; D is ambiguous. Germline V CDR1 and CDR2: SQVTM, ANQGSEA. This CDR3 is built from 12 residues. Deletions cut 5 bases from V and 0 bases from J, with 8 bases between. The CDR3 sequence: CSVQKTSYEQYF. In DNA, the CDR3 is TGCAGCGTTCAAAAGACCTCCTACGAGCAGTACTTC.

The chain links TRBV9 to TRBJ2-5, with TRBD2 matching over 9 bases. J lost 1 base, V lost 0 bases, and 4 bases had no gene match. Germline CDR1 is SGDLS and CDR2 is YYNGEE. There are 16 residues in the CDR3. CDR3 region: CASSVVSGGPQETQYF. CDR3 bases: TGTGCCAGCAGCGTAGTCAGCGGGGGGCCCCAAGAGACCCAGTACTTC. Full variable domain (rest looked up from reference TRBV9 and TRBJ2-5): DSGVTQTPKHLITATGQRVTLRCSPRSGDLSVYWYQQSLDQGLQFLIQYYNGEERAKGNILERFSAQQFPDLHSELNLSSLELGDSALYFCASSVVSGGPQETQYFGPGTRLLVL.

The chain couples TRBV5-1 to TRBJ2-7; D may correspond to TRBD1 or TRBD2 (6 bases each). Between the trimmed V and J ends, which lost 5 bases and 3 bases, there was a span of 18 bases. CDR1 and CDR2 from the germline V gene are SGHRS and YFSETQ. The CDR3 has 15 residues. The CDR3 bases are TGCGCCAGCAGGCGGGACCGGGACACTGGCTACGAGCAGTACTTC. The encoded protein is CASRRDRDTGYEQYF. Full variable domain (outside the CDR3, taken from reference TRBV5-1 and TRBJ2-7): KAGVTQTPRYLIKTRGQQVTLSCSPISGHRSVSWYQQTPGQGLQFLFEYFSETQRNKGNFPGRFSGRQFSNSRSEMNVSTLELGDSALYLCASRRDRDTGYEQYFGPGTRLTVT.

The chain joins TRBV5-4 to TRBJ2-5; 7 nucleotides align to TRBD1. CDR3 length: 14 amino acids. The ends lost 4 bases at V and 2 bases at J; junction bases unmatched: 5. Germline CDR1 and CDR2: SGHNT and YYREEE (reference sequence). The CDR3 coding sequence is TGTGCCAGCAGCGAGGGACAGCAACAAGAGACCCAGTACTTC. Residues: CASSEGQQQETQYF.

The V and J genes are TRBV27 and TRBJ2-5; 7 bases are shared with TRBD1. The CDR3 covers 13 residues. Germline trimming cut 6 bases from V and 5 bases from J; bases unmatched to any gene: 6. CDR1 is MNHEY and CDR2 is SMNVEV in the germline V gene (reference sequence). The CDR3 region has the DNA TGTGCCAGCAGCCGACAGGGCTGGGAGACCCAGTACTTC. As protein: CASSRQGWETQYF.

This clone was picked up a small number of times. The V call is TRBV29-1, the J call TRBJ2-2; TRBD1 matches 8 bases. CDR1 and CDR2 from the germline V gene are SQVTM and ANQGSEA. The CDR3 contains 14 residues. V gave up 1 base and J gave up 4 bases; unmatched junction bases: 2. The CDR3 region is CSVEAQGATGELFF. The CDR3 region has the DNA TGCAGCGTTGAAGCGCAGGGGGCCACCGGGGAGCTGTTTTTT.

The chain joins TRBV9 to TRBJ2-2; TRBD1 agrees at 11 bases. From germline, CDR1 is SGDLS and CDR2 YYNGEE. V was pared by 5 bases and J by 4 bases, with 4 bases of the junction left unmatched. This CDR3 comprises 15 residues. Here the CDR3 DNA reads TGTGCCAGCAGGGCCGGGACAGGGGGCACCGGGGAGCTGTTTTTT. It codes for CASRAGTGGTGELFF.

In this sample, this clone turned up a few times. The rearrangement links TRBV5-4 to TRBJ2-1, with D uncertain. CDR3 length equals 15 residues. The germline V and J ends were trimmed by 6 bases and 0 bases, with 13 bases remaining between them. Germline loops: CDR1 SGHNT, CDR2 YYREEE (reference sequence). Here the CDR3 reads CASTLGGSSYNEQFF. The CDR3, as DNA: TGTGCCAGCACCCTGGGCGGAAGCTCCTACAATGAGCAGTTCTTC.

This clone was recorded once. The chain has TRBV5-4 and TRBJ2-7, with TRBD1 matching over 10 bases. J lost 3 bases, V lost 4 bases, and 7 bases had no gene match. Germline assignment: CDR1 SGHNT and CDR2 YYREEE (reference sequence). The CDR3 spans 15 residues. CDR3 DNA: TGTGCCAGCAGCCCCCGGGACAGGGGACACTACGAGCAGTACTTC. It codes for CASSPRDRGHYEQYF.

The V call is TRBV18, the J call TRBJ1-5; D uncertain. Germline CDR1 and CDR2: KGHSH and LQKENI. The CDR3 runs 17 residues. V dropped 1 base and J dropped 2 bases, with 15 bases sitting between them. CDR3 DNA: TGTGCCAGCTCACCACAGACGTTAGGTGGGGGCAATCAGCCCCAGCATTTT. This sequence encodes CASSPQTLGGGNQPQHF.

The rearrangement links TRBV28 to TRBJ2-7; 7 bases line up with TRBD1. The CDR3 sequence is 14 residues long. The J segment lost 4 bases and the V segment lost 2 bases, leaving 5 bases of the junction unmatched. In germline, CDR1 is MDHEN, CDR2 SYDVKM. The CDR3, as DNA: TGTGCCAGCAGTTTAGAAAGGGGGCGGTACGAGCAGTACTTC. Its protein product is CASSLERGRYEQYF.